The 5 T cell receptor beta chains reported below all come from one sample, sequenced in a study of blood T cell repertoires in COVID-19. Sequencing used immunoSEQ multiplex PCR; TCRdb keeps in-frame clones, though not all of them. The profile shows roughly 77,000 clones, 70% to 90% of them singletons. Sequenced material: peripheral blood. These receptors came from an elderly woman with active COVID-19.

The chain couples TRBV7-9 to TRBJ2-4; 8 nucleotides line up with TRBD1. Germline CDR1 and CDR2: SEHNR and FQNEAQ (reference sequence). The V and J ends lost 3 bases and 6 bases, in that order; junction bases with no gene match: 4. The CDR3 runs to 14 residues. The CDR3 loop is CASSFDRGRNIQYF. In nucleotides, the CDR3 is TGTGCCAGCAGCTTTGACAGGGGTCGAAACATTCAGTACTTC.

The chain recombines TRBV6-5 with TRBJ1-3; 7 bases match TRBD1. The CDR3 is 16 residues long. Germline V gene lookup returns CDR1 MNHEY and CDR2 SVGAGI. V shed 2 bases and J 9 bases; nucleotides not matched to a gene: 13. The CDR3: CASSYGRGGARSTIYF. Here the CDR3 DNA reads TGTGCCAGCAGTTACGGGCGAGGGGGCGCAAGAAGCACCATATATTTT.

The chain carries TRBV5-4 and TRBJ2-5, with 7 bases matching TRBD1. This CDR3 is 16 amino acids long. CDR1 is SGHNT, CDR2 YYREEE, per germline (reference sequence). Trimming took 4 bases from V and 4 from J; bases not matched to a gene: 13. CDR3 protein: CASSLGTGAGRETQYF. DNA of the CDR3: TGTGCCAGCAGCCTGGGCACAGGGGCCGGCCGAGAGACCCAGTACTTC.

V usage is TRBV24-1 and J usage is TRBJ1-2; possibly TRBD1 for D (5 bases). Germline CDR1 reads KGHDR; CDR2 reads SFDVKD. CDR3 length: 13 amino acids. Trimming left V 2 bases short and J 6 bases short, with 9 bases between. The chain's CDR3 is CATSDYPRDGYTF. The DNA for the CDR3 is TGTGCCACCAGTGATTACCCCAGGGATGGCTACACCTTC.

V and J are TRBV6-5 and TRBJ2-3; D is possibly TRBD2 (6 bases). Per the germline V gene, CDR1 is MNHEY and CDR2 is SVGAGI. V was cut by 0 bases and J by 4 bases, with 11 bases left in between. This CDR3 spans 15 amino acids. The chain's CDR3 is CASSYSAGSPDTQYF. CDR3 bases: TGTGCCAGCAGTTACTCGGCGGGATCGCCAGATACGCAGTATTTT.